This entry is about one T cell receptor (beta chain). This clone's antigen is unknown. Qualities for individual bases were not recorded, and no much larger clone is one base off. This sample is part of a study of cytomegalovirus exposure and HLA in healthy donors (dated by TCRdb to about 2017). Some background on the complete study: According to a later analysis, one platform produced both the 120 validation repertoires and the 620 or so repertoires of the first cohort. The study aimed to test whether signatures of past pathogen exposure could be identified by cataloging public T cell receptors. Along with the approximately 620-subject first cohort, a separate validation cohort of 120 different subjects was used. High-throughput TCR immunosequencing, statistical association of individual TCRs with disease status, and machine learning were combined to predict cytomegalovirus infection status. General findings and caveats noted by the study authors: Subsequent analysis determined that TCRs grouped into clusters in the first cohort also showed a tendency toward co-occurrence across the approximately 110 validation repertoires, and approximately 93% of cluster scores exceeded 0. Three of the identified cytomegalovirus-associated TCR beta chains were confirmed in vitro to be specific for cytomegalovirus antigens. The classifier was reported to diagnose cytomegalovirus status with high specificity and sensitivity in both the original and validation cohorts. The authors suggested that the approach could potentially be generalized to other disease states and immunological phenotypes. While some public TCRs were present in many individuals, most TCR sequences turned up only very rarely across donors. A later analysis lacked HLA typing for the validation cohort, so it scored co-occurrence in that cohort across all 110 or so repertoires. The study gave a list of about 150 TCR beta chains associated with cytomegalovirus.

CDR3 length: 13 amino acids, cysteine to phenylalanine. CDR3 DNA only is kept here, 39 bases in frame from base 1. CDR1 LNHDA and CDR2 SQIVND were looked up in the germline V gene (reference sequence). V gives up 4 bases and J gives up 3 bases, and the segment between their germline ends measures 9 bases. Separate from the roughly 700-subject first cohort, the validation cohort of 120 subjects was the group to which the donors belonged. Libraries were made using the immunoSEQ multiplex PCR assay. The authors' analysis ran thus. A statistical classification framework was developed to diagnose cytomegalovirus status using the catalog of TCR beta chain sequences. TCRdb carries this immuneACCESS record with in-frame sequences only. Its versions omit some clonotypes, under half of them owing to an unresolved V gene in the studies checked, with the rest unexplained. That table supplies the V and J calls and clone size; D and trimming were determined from the DNA. The sample table shows some 120,000 clones, and approximately 90% are seen once. The ten largest clones capture about 2.1% of the sample.

The sample comprised PBMCs. The clonotype originates from a woman aged 18-29 years in good health and CMV-seronegative. Recombination connected TRBV19 to TRBJ2-5, with no confidently assigned D gene. CDR3 protein: CASSTVTKETQYF. DNA sequence: TGTGCCAGTAGTACGGTAACCAAAGAGACCCAGTACTTC.